This T cell receptor (beta chain) was profiled in a study of OX40 agonist ivuxolimab in advanced cancers. Study-wide context: The costimulatory receptor OX40 (CD134) was targeted by ivuxolimab, a fully human IgG2 agonistic monoclonal antibody. Intravenous ivuxolimab was administered to patients every 2 weeks at six dose levels: 0.01, 0.1, 0.3, 1.5, 3 and 10 mg/kg. Of the roughly 53 patients in dose escalation, around 20 had hepatocellular carcinoma, some 15 had melanoma, 9 had renal cell carcinoma and 9 had head and neck cancer. In the dose-escalation cohort, around four fifths of patients were male, and the mean age was approximately 60 years, with a range of roughly 20 to 79. Patients were allowed to have had prior anti-PD-1, anti-PD-L1 or anti-CTLA-4 therapy, and around 40% of the dose-escalation patients had previously received checkpoint inhibitors. Partial responses occurred in three dose-escalation patients: two with cutaneous melanoma and one with hepatocellular carcinoma. Peripheral TCRbeta sequencing was intended to test whether TCR sequence diversity was altered and clonal T-cell expansion was caused by ivuxolimab. The monotherapy dose-escalation portion (N of about 50 patients) of the phase I ivuxolimab trial is reported in the paper. Paper-wide results and their limitations: Low levels of normalized T-cell clonal expansion were also seen in some nonresponding patients. The antigen specificity of the peripheral T cells that underwent clonal expansion was not determined. At doses of 0.1 to 3.0 mg/kg, clonal expansion of both CD4+ and CD8+ T cells in blood was seen between baseline and week 6. In the 0.1-3.0 mg/kg groups, partial responders had among the lowest normalized peripheral clonal expansion, particularly in CD8+ T cells. After ivuxolimab, more expanded clones were found on average in CD8+ T cells than in CD4+ T cells.

Genomic DNA was isolated from the sorted cells so that the TCRbeta CDR3 region could be sequenced. The immunoSEQ Assay was used to sequence the TCRbeta CDR3 regions. TCRdb obtained this table from immuneACCESS and retained in-frame rearrangements with V and J assigned. These tables miss some clones; where compared with another copy, unresolved V genes account for less than half of the shortfall, and the remainder is unexplained. The sample contains over 80,000 clones, approximately 87% of them found a single time. The ten largest make up around 5.5% of the sample. The trial excluded patients who had a history of autoimmune disease or who were on systemic immunosuppression. Peripheral blood for TCR sequencing was collected from all dose cohorts at baseline, on cycle 4 day 1, and on cycle 7 day 1. Samples were obtained from an open-label, multicenter, first-in-human phase I dose-escalation trial of ivuxolimab. Adults with locally advanced or metastatic melanoma, renal cell, hepatocellular, or head and neck squamous cell carcinoma were enrolled in the trial. Before TCR sequencing, CD4+ and CD8+ T cells were separately sorted from peripheral blood.

The germline V gene yields SGHVS for CDR1 and FQNEAQ for CDR2. Including cysteine and phenylalanine, the CDR3 has 14 amino acids. Only the CDR3 part of the read is kept: 42 bases, read in frame from the first base. Trimming at the junction amounts to 2 bases on V and 6 bases on J, and the germline ends lie 11 bases apart. This clone was observed once. Its cognate antigen has yet to be identified. Base qualities are not provided; no much larger clone lies one nucleotide away. Sample: CD4+ or CD8+ T cells sorted from blood, taken in a trial of the OX40 agonist ivuxolimab. The rearranged segments are TRBV7-8 and TRBJ1-5; the D gene identity is not certain. The source of this sequence is an adult with an advanced solid tumor such as melanoma, head and neck, liver or kidney cancer. The DNA sequence reads TGTGCCAGCAGCTTAAACGGTGGTTCTCAGCCCCAGCATTTT. Protein translation: CASSLNGGSQPQHF.